The clone carrying this T cell receptor beta chain was observed at least ten times. Its antigen remains unknown. The data stem from a study of T cell repertoires and leukemia-associated antigens. The study's findings and limits: Vbeta, Jbeta, VDJ rearrangement and unique CDR3 counts did not differ significantly across four groups.

The length of the CDR3 is 13 residues. From germline, CDR1 is DFQATT and CDR2 SNEGSKA (reference sequence). Trimming at V came to 6 bases and at J to 7 bases, leaving 12 bases not matched to a gene. Before use, CD3+ T cells rested overnight in serum-free medium. TCRdb itself ran the 5' RACE reads through MiXCR, one entry per CDR3 protein. Among about 11,000 distinct CDR3 sequences, about 42% were seen once, and the ten largest hold 25% to 30%. Sequencing used CD3+ T cells sorted from blood and cultured. This sequence joins TRBV20-1 and TRBJ2-7; 7 bases agree with TRBD2. The receptor's source is a female donor in good health. The CDR3 sequence: CSASGDGLREQYF. CDR3 in DNA: TGCAGTGCAAGCGGGGATGGGTTAAGGGAGCAGTACTTC.